The 12 T cell receptor beta chains below were found in one sample sequenced in a study of PD-1 blockade in classical Hodgkin lymphoma. Relapse was seen in all patients after autologous stem cell transplantation, and brentuximab vedotin exposure was variable. Generated by immunoSEQ multiplex PCR, the TCRdb table keeps only in-frame clones and is missing some. The table includes nearly 60,000 clones, more than 85% detected once. This specimen was peripheral blood mononuclear cells (PBMCs), taken before the second cycle of nivolumab. These receptors came from a human donor with classical Hodgkin lymphoma.

J is TRBJ2-7 and V is TRBV19; TRBD1 matches at 8 bases. J lost 2 bases, V lost 5 bases, and 2 bases had no gene match. The CDR3 covers 13 residues. Germline values: CDR1 LNHDA, CDR2 SQIVND (reference sequence). The CDR3 reads CASSHRGTYEQYF. CDR3 sequence (DNA): TGTGCCAGTAGTCACAGGGGGACCTACGAGCAGTACTTC.

The chain combines TRBV6-5 with TRBJ2-1, with D perhaps being TRBD1 or TRBD2 (6 bases each). CDR3 length: 15 residues. Germline loops: CDR1 MNHEY, CDR2 SVGAGI. The V end lost 1 base, the J end lost 7 bases, and 14 bases lay between the germline ends. The CDR3 sequence: CASSYFSGAINEQFF. DNA for the CDR3: TGTGCCAGCAGTTACTTCTCGGGGGCAATTAATGAGCAGTTCTTC.

The V gene is TRBV27, the J gene TRBJ2-7, with a possible D match to TRBD1 (5 bases). Germline V gene sequence: CDR1 MNHEY, CDR2 SMNVEV (reference sequence). Trimming shortened V by 5 bases and J by 6 bases, and 17 bases separated the two germline ends. The CDR3 is 14 residues long. CDR3 nucleotide sequence: TGTGCCAGCAGTCTCGGACACCCCGGTACCGAGCAGTACTTC. It translates to CASSLGHPGTEQYF.

This chain links TRBV5-1 with TRBJ2-2, with 10 positions matching TRBD1. The germline V gene encodes CDR1 SGHRS and CDR2 YFSETQ. J was trimmed by 1 base and V by 6 bases; bases with no gene match: 9. The CDR3 has 17 residues. The CDR3 protein is CASTEWTGGKNTGELFF. CDR3 nucleotides: TGCGCCAGCACCGAATGGACAGGGGGAAAGAACACCGGGGAGCTGTTTTTT.

This chain uses TRBV7-3 with TRBJ2-1, with D tentatively TRBD1 (5 bases). Germline V gene lookup returns CDR1 SGHTA and CDR2 FQGTGA. This CDR3 spans 14 amino acids. V lost 5 bases, J lost 12 bases, and 20 bases lay in between. DNA of the CDR3: TGTGCCAGCAGCCCGAGAGACAGTGGGGTTCCGCAGTTCTTC. Protein sequence: CASSPRDSGVPQFF.

The rearrangement joins TRBV9 to TRBJ2-7, with 7 bases aligning to TRBD1. The CDR3 contains 15 residues. Germline CDR1 and CDR2: SGDLS and YYNGEE. V lost 4 bases, J lost 3 bases, and 10 bases stayed unmatched. CDR3 loop: CASSFYGTDDYEQYF. The DNA of the CDR3 is TGTGCCAGCAGCTTTTACGGGACAGACGACTACGAGCAGTACTTC. The full variable domain, in which reference TRBV9 and TRBJ2-7 provide the parts outside the CDR3, is DSGVTQTPKHLITATGQRVTLRCSPRSGDLSVYWYQQSLDQGLQFLIQYYNGEERAKGNILERFSAQQFPDLHSELNLSSLELGDSALYFCASSFYGTDDYEQYFGPGTRLTVT.

The chain combines TRBV19 with TRBJ2-1, with D maybe TRBD2 (5 bases). Trimming removed 3 bases from V and 0 bases from J, with 12 bases in between. There are 16 residues in the CDR3. Germline V gene sequence: CDR1 LNHDA, CDR2 SQIVND (reference sequence). The DNA for the CDR3 is TGTGCCAGTAGTATTGGAGCGGCCTTCTCCTACAATGAGCAGTTCTTC. It translates to CASSIGAAFSYNEQFF.

CDR3 loop: CASSQDRLRGLAGGPGETQYF. The CDR3 DNA follows: TGCGCCAGCAGCCAAGATCGGCTACGGGGACTAGCGGGAGGGCCGGGAGAGACCCAGTACTTC. The chain carries TRBV4-1 and TRBJ2-5, with 16 bases matching TRBD2. Germline values: CDR1 MGHRA, CDR2 YSYEKL. The CDR3 totals 21 residues. The J segment lost 4 bases and the V segment lost 0 bases, leaving 14 bases of the junction unmatched.

The chain combines TRBV7-6 with TRBJ2-7; possibly TRBD2 for D (6 bases). Per germline, CDR1 SGHVS and CDR2 FNYEAQ. This CDR3 comprises 17 residues. Trimming cost V 2 bases and J 4 bases, with 21 bases left between them. In DNA, the CDR3 is TGTGCCAGCAGCTTATTTCTTATCGTGGGACTGCCTTACGAGCAGTACTTC. Its translation: CASSLFLIVGLPYEQYF.

V and J are TRBV12-5 and TRBJ2-3, with D maybe TRBD1 (6 bases). The V and J ends lost 5 bases and 0 bases respectively, with 18 bases between them. CDR1 LGHNT and CDR2 FRNRAP come from the germline V gene. This CDR3 has 17 amino acids. The CDR3 loop reads CASGPPPPGHSTDTQYF. DNA of the CDR3: TGTGCTAGTGGTCCTCCCCCACCGGGACATAGCACAGATACGCAGTATTTT.

The V and J genes are TRBV5-1 and TRBJ2-4; 10 bases match TRBD1. The CDR3 is 16 residues long. Per germline, CDR1 SGHRS and CDR2 YFSETQ. With 1 base clipped from V and 10 bases from J, the junction kept 11 bases outside the gene matches. The CDR3, as DNA: TGCGCCAGCAGCTTGTCAGGGGGACAGGGGTTAGGTATTCAGTACTTC. Its translation: CASSLSGGQGLGIQYF.

The V and J genes are TRBV30 and TRBJ2-1; the match to TRBD2 covers 9 bases. This CDR3 region has 13 residues. CDR1 GTSNPN and CDR2 SVGIG come from the germline V gene (reference sequence). V lost 6 bases, J lost 6 bases, and 6 bases stayed unmatched. This chain's CDR3 is CACDPSGVNEQFF. The DNA for the CDR3 is TGTGCCTGTGACCCTAGCGGGGTCAATGAGCAGTTCTTC.